This passage covers 26 T cell receptor beta chains from one sample sequenced in a study of T cell responses to AZD1222 COVID-19 vaccine. Method: immunoSEQ multiplex PCR; TCRdb's copy keeps in-frame clones and lacks some. Among tens of thousands of clones listed, over 75% were seen once. This specimen consisted of peripheral blood, obtained on day 0 of AZD1222 vaccination. The receptors were gathered from an adult in good health.

This clone was observed a single time. The chain is built from TRBV21-1 and TRBJ2-7; the table's D call, TRBD2, was not checked against the DNA. TRBV21-1 is designated a pseudogene. This CDR3 is 14 amino acids long. CDR3: CASSKMRFRYEQYF. The CDR3 DNA reads TGTGCCAGCAGCAAAATGCGGTTTAGGTACGAGCAGTACTTC.

This rearrangement joins TRBV7-9 to TRBJ2-3; 15 bases agree with TRBD2. The ends lost 5 bases at V and 8 bases at J; junction bases unmatched: 5. Germline V gene data show CDR1 as SEHNR and CDR2 as FQNEAQ (reference sequence). The CDR3 runs to 15 residues. The CDR3 sequence is CASSQGLAGGATQYF. CDR3 bases: TGTGCCAGCAGCCAGGGACTAGCGGGAGGCGCTACGCAGTATTTT.

The rearrangement joins TRBV3-1 (or the pseudogene TRBV3-2) to TRBJ1-2; D unresolved. Between the trimmed V and J ends, which lost 1 base and 2 bases, there was a span of 8 bases. Germline assignment: CDR1 LGHDT and CDR2 YNNKEL (reference sequence). The length of the CDR3 is 14 residues. The CDR3 DNA is TGTGCCAGCAGCCAAGGGCCAACCAACTATGGCTACACCTTC. Translated: CASSQGPTNYGYTF.

The chain links TRBV5-4 to TRBJ2-5, with D uncertain. Germline V gene sequence: CDR1 SGHNT, CDR2 YYREEE (reference sequence). The CDR3 is 12 amino acids. V lost 3 bases, J lost 5 bases, and 8 bases lay in between. CDR3 nucleotide sequence: TGTGCCAGCAGCTCCAAATTTGAGACCCAGTACTTC. Protein: CASSSKFETQYF. Looking up the rest from reference TRBV5-4 and TRBJ2-5 gives the full variable domain: ETGVTQSPTHLIKTRGQQVTLRCSSQSGHNTVSWYQQALGQGPQFIFQYYREEENGRGNFPPRFSGLQFPNYSSELNVNALELDDSALYLCASSSKFETQYFGPGTRLLVL.

This rearrangement joins TRBV5-1 to TRBJ2-2, with 8 bases aligning to TRBD1. Germline CDR1 reads SGHRS; CDR2 reads YFSETQ. V was clipped by 4 bases and J by 4 bases; unmatched bases: 15. The CDR3 runs 18 residues. In nucleotides, the CDR3 is TGCGCCAGCAGCCGTTTCGGGCAGGGGGCAAGCGGCACCGGGGAGCTGTTTTTT. Translation gives CASSRFGQGASGTGELFF.

The chain carries TRBV19 and TRBJ1-2; TRBD1 aligns across 7 bases. The germline CDR1 and CDR2 sequences are LNHDA and SQIVND (reference sequence). Trimming took 7 bases from V and 5 from J; bases not matched to a gene: 4. There are 12 residues in the CDR3. The CDR3 DNA sequence: TGTGCCAGTACCTCAGGGGGGTATGGCTACACCTTC. As protein: CASTSGGYGYTF.

This clone occurred a few times. This chain links TRBV15 with TRBJ1-1; TRBD1 matches 9 bases. Germline V gives CDR1 LNHNV, CDR2 YYDKDF (reference sequence). V dropped 5 bases and J dropped 0; count of bases not matched to a gene: 4. The CDR3 consists of 15 residues. The CDR3 DNA is TGTGCCACCAGCGGGACAGGGAGGTTGAACACTGAAGCTTTCTTT. Its translation is CATSGTGRLNTEAFF.

Turning to this clone: At the DNA level, this CDR3 is encoded by other sequences in the same sample as well. The chain couples TRBV6-5 to TRBJ1-5; 10 bases map to TRBD1. After removal of 4 bases from V and 7 bases from J, the junction contained 4 bases not matched to a gene. Germline CDR1 MNHEY, CDR2 SVGAGI. The CDR3 covers 14 residues. CDR3 in amino acids: CASSWGQGNQPQHF. The CDR3 region has the DNA TGTGCCAGCAGTTGGGGACAGGGGAACCAGCCCCAGCATTTT.

The chain links TRBV10-1 to TRBJ2-3; perhaps TRBD2 as D (6 bases). Between the trimmed V and J ends, which lost 2 bases and 3 bases, there was a span of 12 bases. The CDR3 is 15 residues long. Per the germline V gene, CDR1 is WNHNN and CDR2 is SYGVQD (reference sequence). CDR3 sequence reads: CASSEGGARTDTQYF. The CDR3 DNA reads as TGCGCCAGCAGTGAGGGAGGGGCGAGGACAGATACGCAGTATTTT.

The J gene is TRBJ2-3, the V gene TRBV4-1; 9 bases are shared with TRBD2. The CDR3 is 14 amino acids. Germline V gives CDR1 MGHRA, CDR2 YSYEKL. Losses at the gene ends were 0 bases for V and 11 bases for J; bases not matched to a gene: 6. CDR3 sequence (DNA): TGCGCCAGCAGCCAAGAGGTTAGCGGGAGAGGGCAGTATTTT. Protein product: CASSQEVSGRGQYF.

This clone was detected only a few times. This sequence joins TRBV4-1 and TRBJ1-5; D might be TRBD1 (6 bases). Germline-derived CDR1 and CDR2 are MGHRA and YSYEKL. This CDR3 is 16 amino acids long. V lost 1 base and J lost 9, with 19 bases in between. CDR3 residues: CASSQGGQGGGGPQHF. The CDR3 region has the DNA TGCGCCAGCAGCCAAGGGGGCCAAGGGGGAGGTGGGCCCCAGCATTTT.

The CDR3 nucleotides are TGTGCCAGCAGCTTAGGCACATGGGGCACAGATACGCAGTATTTT. Translated, it gives CASSLGTWGTDTQYF. This chain links TRBV7-8 with TRBJ2-3; D remains unclear. CDR3 size: 15 residues. V lost 1 base to trimming and J lost 1 base, with 9 bases between them. The germline V gene encodes CDR1 SGHVS and CDR2 FQNEAQ.

The V call is TRBV5-6, the J call TRBJ1-5; D is possibly TRBD1 (6 bases). The CDR3 runs 16 residues. CDR1 is SGHDT and CDR2 is YYEEEE in the germline V gene. V was pared by 2 bases and J by 3 bases, with 15 bases between. CDR3 sequence (DNA): TGTGCCAGCAGCTTTAGGGCAGGGGTTAACAATCAGCCCCAGCATTTT. This translates into CASSFRAGVNNQPQHF.

The genes are TRBV5-1 and TRBJ1-2, with 10 bases identical to TRBD1. The CDR3 length is 15 residues. CDR1 SGHRS and CDR2 YFSETQ come from the germline V gene. The junction had 6 bases not matched to a gene; V was cut back by 2 bases and J by 5 bases. In nucleotides, the CDR3 is TGCGCCAGCAGCTTAATACCGGGACAGGGGTATGGCTACACCTTC. This sequence encodes CASSLIPGQGYGYTF.

The CDR3 sequence: CAWSVWQQNTEAFF. The CDR3 nucleotides read TGTGCCTGGAGTGTATGGCAGCAGAACACTGAAGCTTTCTTT. The chain carries TRBV30 and TRBJ1-1; D gene ambiguous. CDR3 length: 14 amino acids. Trimming took off 0 bases at V and 1 base at J, with 9 bases between the two ends. The germline V gene encodes CDR1 GTSNPN and CDR2 SVGIG (reference sequence). Combining the CDR3 with reference TRBV30 and TRBJ1-1 gives the whole variable domain SQTIHQWPATLVQPVGSPLSLECTVEGTSNPNLYWYRQAAGRGLQLLFYSVGIGQISSEVPQNLSASRPQDRQFILSSKKLLLSDSGFYLCAWSVWQQNTEAFFGQGTRLTVV.

There are a few counts of this clone. This sequence joins TRBV4-1 and TRBJ2-3; D remains ambiguous. Germline V gene data show CDR1 as MGHRA and CDR2 as YSYEKL. CDR3 length: 18 residues. Trimming removed 2 bases at V and 0 bases at J, with 18 bases between. The CDR3 protein is CASSQKIYSPSSTDTQYF. The CDR3 DNA follows: TGCGCCAGCAGCCAAAAAATTTACTCACCATCTAGCACAGATACGCAGTATTTT.

This chain joins TRBV5-6 and TRBJ2-7; tentative D call: TRBD1 (6 bases). CDR3 size: 13 residues. V was trimmed by 4 bases and J by 2 bases, leaving 10 bases between them. CDR1 and CDR2 from the germline V gene are SGHDT and YYEEEE. Here the CDR3 DNA reads TGTGCCAGCAGCCCCGGGACAACCTACGAGCAGTACTTC. Translated, it gives CASSPGTTYEQYF. Looking up the rest from reference TRBV5-6 and TRBJ2-7 gives the full variable domain: DAGVTQSPTHLIKTRGQQVTLRCSPKSGHDTVSWYQQALGQGPQFIFQYYEEEERQRGNFPDRFSGHQFPNYSSELNVNALLLGDSALYLCASSPGTTYEQYFGPGTRLTVT.

This clone was observed a handful of times. This chain links TRBV7-9 with TRBJ2-7; maybe TRBD2 (5 bases). The germline V and J ends were trimmed by 5 bases and 4 bases, with 12 bases remaining between them. Germline V gives CDR1 SEHNR, CDR2 FQNEAQ (reference sequence). This CDR3 has 13 residues. The CDR3 coding sequence is TGTGCCAGCAGCCCCCGGGATAGATACGAGCAGTACTTC. Protein product: CASSPRDRYEQYF.

V usage is TRBV27 and J usage is TRBJ2-1; TRBD2 aligns across 13 bases. From germline, CDR1 is MNHEY and CDR2 SMNVEV (reference sequence). The CDR3 length is 16 residues. Trimming at V came to 6 bases and at J to 4 bases, leaving 6 bases not matched to a gene. The CDR3, as DNA: TGTGCCAGCAGACCGCCGGGACTAGCGGGATACAATGAGCAGTTCTTC. Translation: CASRPPGLAGYNEQFF.

The CDR3 nucleotides are TGTGCCAGTAGTATGCTCAATCAGCCCCAGCATTTT. Encoded protein: CASSMLNQPQHF. This chain joins TRBV19 and TRBJ1-5; D not resolved. V lost 3 bases to trimming and J lost 3 bases, with 3 bases between them. Looked up from germline, CDR1 is LNHDA and CDR2 is SQIVND (reference sequence). The CDR3 has 12 amino acids.

V is TRBV5-5 and J is TRBJ2-3, with 9 bases lining up with TRBD2. The junction had 11 bases not matched to a gene; V was cut back by 4 bases and J by 2 bases. This CDR3 has 17 residues. CDR1 and CDR2 (germline): SGHKS, YYEKEE (reference sequence). The CDR3 spells CASSPIRTSANTDTQYF. The DNA of the CDR3 is TGTGCCAGCAGCCCGATCCGGACTAGCGCTAACACAGATACGCAGTATTTT.

This rearrangement joins TRBV4-1 to TRBJ1-4; D gene unclear. Germline values: CDR1 MGHRA, CDR2 YSYEKL. The CDR3 loop spans 16 amino acids. V was clipped by 1 base and J by 4 bases, with 13 bases between them. This CDR3 is CASSQGRTAINEKLFF. In nucleotides, the CDR3 is TGCGCCAGCAGCCAAGGTAGGACGGCGATTAATGAAAAACTGTTTTTT.

As concerns this clone: Additional DNA sequences in this sample encode the identical CDR3. The CDR3 DNA sequence: TGTGCCAGCTCACCACCGGAGGTGGGCTATGGCTACACCTTC. It specifies CASSPPEVGYGYTF. The V call is TRBV18, the J call TRBJ1-2; D call uncertain. The CDR3 extends over 14 amino acids. V lost 0 bases and J lost 4, with 9 bases in between. Germline CDR1 is KGHSH and CDR2 is LQKENI.

The gene calls are TRBV12-3 or TRBV12-4 and TRBJ1-1; no firm D call. The CDR3 consists of 9 residues. The V end was cut by 5 bases, the J end by 10 bases, with 5 bases between. CDR3 loop: CASSPGAFF. DNA for the CDR3: TGTGCCAGCAGTCCTGGAGCTTTCTTT.

This clone was detected only a few times. The chain is built from TRBV6-1 and TRBJ2-5; TRBD2 matches at 7 bases. Trimming cost V 2 bases and J 9 bases; bases outside gene matches: 9. The CDR3 is made up of 14 amino acids. Germline V gene data show CDR1 as MNHNS and CDR2 as SASEGT. The CDR3 sequence: CASSESLLGGAQYF. The CDR3 DNA sequence: TGTGCCAGCAGTGAAAGTCTTCTGGGGGGGGCCCAGTACTTC.

This chain uses TRBV9 with TRBJ2-5; 12 nucleotides line up with TRBD2. Trimming at V came to 3 bases and at J to 2 bases, leaving 2 bases not matched to a gene. Germline assignment: CDR1 SGDLS and CDR2 YYNGEE. The CDR3 sequence is 15 residues long. The CDR3: CASSAGLAGQETQYF. CDR3 nucleotides: TGTGCCAGCAGCGCTGGACTAGCGGGACAAGAGACCCAGTACTTC.